This T cell receptor (beta chain) emerged from a study of T cell responses to AZD1222 COVID-19 vaccine (dated by TCRdb to the early 2020s). With respect to the entire study: A total of 233 trial participants underwent TCR sequencing, of whom some 210 received two doses of AZD1222 and about 26 received two doses of the MenACWY control vaccine. Trial participants were enrolled by age into 18-55, 56-69 and 70-plus year subgroups, with around 150, 28 and 57 TCR-sequenced participants respectively.

The sample's time point label is to be understood as: about 28 days (+/-7) after the second vaccine dose. AZD1222 recipients whose second dose came at about 4 weeks and those whose second dose came at about 12 weeks were combined into one group, since spike-specific TCR depth and breadth did not differ between the two schedules. Vaccinee samples were obtained from the UK trials COV001 and COV002, which included a single-blind randomized controlled phase 2/3 trial of AZD1222 (ChAdOx1 nCoV-19) in healthy adults. Trial participant PBMC samples were collected at day 0 and day 28 after the second dose for TCRbeta chain sequencing. The CDR3 regions of human TCRbeta chains were subjected to immunosequencing. Per the authors' processing: Repertoire TCRs were matched against a reference library of SARS-CoV-2-specific TCRs generated with the MIRA antigen-specificity platform. Breadth was defined as the fraction of unique TCRs that were SARS-CoV-2-associated. Depth was defined as the fraction of total T cells that were SARS-CoV-2-associated. Using the MIRA data, each spike-specific TCR was assigned both to the spike region to which the TCR was reactive and to a CD4 or CD8 class. Log10-transformed breadth and depth values were compared by one-way ANOVA with Sidak's multiple comparisons tests. The clones in this table, taken by TCRdb from immuneACCESS, are in-frame only. Not every clone is retained; where verified, under half of the shortfall comes from an unresolved V gene, and the cause of the rest is unknown. V, J and clone size reflect that table, while D and trimming were determined from the DNA. The sample contains about 200,000 clones, approximately 93% of them found a single time. The ten most abundant clones make up 1% of the sample.

What the authors observed across the whole study: Conclusions about previously exposed vaccinees are limited, since just a handful of AZD1222 recipients were seropositive for SARS-CoV-2 at baseline. Because no samples from the day 14 peak response were available, repertoires could be characterized only after the peak T cell response. Nearly half of unique spike-specific TCRs reportedly recognized epitopes outside regions mutated in the B.1.351 and B.1.1.7 variants. Spike-specific TCR breadth and depth rose significantly after two AZD1222 doses compared with day 0 and with MenACWY recipients. CD4 TCRs associated with the vaccine covered the entire spike protein, and the dominant responses were in regions 160-218 and 743-854. Participants were mostly white British and included more females than males, and it was suggested by the authors that clonal diversity may have been underestimated. In the small 56-69-year group, the increase in depth fell short of significance, most likely because of low power.

In the case of this clone: The target of this receptor is not known. Base qualities are missing; no much larger clone stands one base away.

The sequence came from an adult who received the AZD1222 COVID-19 vaccine. The material was peripheral blood, obtained 28 days after the second AZD1222 dose.

The CDR3 protein: CASRPGGSAGELFF. In nucleotides, the sequence is TGTGCCAGCAGGCCAGGGGGCAGTGCCGGGGAGCTGTTTTTT. The rearrangement joined TRBV7-2 to TRBJ2-2; TRBD1 aligns with 8 central bases. The CDR3 spans 14 residues, from the cysteine through the phenylalanine. The CDR3 DNA has 42 bases and is translated from base 1. V trim: 6 bases; J trim: 6 bases; unmatched bases: 6. The germline V gene yields SGHTA for CDR1 and FQGNSA for CDR2.